This T cell receptor (beta chain) was recovered during a study of T cells in Graves' hyperthyroidism and ophthalmopathy. The investigators amplified TCR beta CDR3 regions from RNA transcripts. With the HTBI primer set, the TCR CDR3 went through a first round of RT-PCR. TCRdb analysed the multiplex PCR reads with MiXCR anew, one entry per CDR3 protein. The data show fewer than 650,000 distinct CDR3 sequences, with over 35% seen just once and 44% held by the top ten. The study, taken as a whole, reports: Ophthalmopathy could be told apart from stable hyperthyroidism with a 13 V-J model. In blood, most of the thyroid clonotypes expanded above 0.001 were also present.

This clonotype is a singleton in its sample. The antigen remains unidentified. Exclusion of patients followed from uncontrolled infection, other autoimmune disease, pregnancy or lactation. The germline V gene has CDR1 SQVTM and CDR2 ANQGSEA. This CDR3 has 16 residues. V dropped 4 bases and J dropped 5; count of bases not matched to a gene: 14. This receptor was obtained from an adult woman with Graves' disease, either hyperthyroidism or ophthalmopathy (not recorded which). The chain links TRBV29-1 to TRBJ2-1; 7 positions agree with TRBD1. Sequencing was done on a sample of peripheral blood or thyroid tissue (not recorded which). The CDR3 loop reads CSVASRGTDANNEQFF. CDR3 bases: TGCAGCGTTGCCAGTAGAGGGACAGATGCTAACAATGAGCAGTTCTTC.